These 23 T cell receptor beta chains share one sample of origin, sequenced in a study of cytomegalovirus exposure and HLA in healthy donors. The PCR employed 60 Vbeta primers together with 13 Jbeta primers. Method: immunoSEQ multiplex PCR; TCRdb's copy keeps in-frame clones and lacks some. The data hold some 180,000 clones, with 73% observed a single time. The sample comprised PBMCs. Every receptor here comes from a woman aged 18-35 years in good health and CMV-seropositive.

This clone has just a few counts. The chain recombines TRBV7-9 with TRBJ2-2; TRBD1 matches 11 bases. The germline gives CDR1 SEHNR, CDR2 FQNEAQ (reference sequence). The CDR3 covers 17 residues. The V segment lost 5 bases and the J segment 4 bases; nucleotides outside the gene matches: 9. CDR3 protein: CASSPNPGQGVTGELFF. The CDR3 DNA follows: TGTGCCAGCAGCCCAAACCCGGGACAGGGGGTCACCGGGGAGCTGTTTTTT. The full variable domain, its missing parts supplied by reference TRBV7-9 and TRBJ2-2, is DTGVSQNPRHKITKRGQNVTFRCDPISEHNRLYWYRQTLGQGPEFLTYFQNEAQLEKSRLLSDRFSAERPKGSFSTLEIQRTEQGDSAMYLCASSPNPGQGVTGELFFGEGSRLTVL.

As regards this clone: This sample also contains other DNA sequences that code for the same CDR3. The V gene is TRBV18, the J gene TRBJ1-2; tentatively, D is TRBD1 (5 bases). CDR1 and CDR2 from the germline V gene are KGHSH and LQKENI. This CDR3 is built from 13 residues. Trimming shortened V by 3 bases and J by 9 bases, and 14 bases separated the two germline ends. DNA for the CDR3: TGTGCCAGCTCACCTGATTTAGGGGCCAGCTACACCTTC. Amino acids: CASSPDLGASYTF.

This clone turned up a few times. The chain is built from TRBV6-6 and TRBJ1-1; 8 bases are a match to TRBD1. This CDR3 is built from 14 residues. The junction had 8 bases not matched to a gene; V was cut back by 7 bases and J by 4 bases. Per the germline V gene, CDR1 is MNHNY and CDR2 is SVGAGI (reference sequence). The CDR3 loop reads CASIRGQGRTEAFF. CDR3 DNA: TGTGCCAGCATTCGTGGACAGGGCCGCACTGAAGCTTTCTTT.

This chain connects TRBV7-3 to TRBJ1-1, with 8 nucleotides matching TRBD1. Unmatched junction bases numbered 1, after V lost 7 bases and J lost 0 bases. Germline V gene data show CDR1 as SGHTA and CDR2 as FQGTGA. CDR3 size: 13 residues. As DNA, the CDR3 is TGTGCCAGCACGGACAGGGTGAACACTGAAGCTTTCTTT. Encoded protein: CASTDRVNTEAFF. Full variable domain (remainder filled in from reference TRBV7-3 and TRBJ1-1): GAGVSQTPSNKVTEKGKYVELRCDPISGHTALYWYRQSLGQGPEFLIYFQGTGAADDSGLPNDRFFAVRPEGSVSTLKIQRTERGDSAVYLCASTDRVNTEAFFGQGTRLTVV.

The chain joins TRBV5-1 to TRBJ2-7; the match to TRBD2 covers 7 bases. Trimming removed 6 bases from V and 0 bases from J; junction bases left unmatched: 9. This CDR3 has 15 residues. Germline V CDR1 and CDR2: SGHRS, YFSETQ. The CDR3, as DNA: TGCGCCAGCACCCGGGGGGACGGACTCTCCTACGAGCAGTACTTC. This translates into CASTRGDGLSYEQYF.

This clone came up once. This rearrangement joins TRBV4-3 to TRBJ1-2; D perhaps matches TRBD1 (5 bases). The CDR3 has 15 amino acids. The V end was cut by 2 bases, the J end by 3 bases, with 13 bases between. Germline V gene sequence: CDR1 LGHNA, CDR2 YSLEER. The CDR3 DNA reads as TGCGCCAGCAGCCAATACGTAGGGGCCGACTATGGCTACACCTTC. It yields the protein CASSQYVGADYGYTF.

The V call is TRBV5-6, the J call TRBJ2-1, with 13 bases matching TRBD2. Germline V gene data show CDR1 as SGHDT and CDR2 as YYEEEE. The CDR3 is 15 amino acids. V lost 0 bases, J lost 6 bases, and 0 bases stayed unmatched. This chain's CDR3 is CASSLGLAGGNEQFF. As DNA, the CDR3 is TGTGCCAGCAGCTTGGGACTAGCGGGGGGCAATGAGCAGTTCTTC.

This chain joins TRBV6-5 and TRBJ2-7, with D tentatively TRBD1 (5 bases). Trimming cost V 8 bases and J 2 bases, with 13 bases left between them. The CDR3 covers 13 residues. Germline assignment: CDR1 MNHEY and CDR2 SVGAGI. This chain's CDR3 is CASGSGSAYEQYF. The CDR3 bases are TGTGCCAGCGGGTCAGGGTCTGCCTACGAGCAGTACTTC.

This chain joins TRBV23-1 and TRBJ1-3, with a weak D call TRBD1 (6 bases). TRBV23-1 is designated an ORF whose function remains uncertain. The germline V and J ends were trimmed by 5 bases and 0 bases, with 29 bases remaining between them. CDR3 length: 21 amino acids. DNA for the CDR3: TGCGCCAGCAGTTCGTTCAGGGGTCCGGGACCGCCAATACGCTCTGGAAACACCATATATTTT. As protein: CASSSFRGPGPPIRSGNTIYF.

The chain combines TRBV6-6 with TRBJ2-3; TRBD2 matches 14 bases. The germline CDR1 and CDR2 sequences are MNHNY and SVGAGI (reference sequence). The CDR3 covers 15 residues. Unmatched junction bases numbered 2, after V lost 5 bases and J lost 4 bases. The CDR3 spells CASSGTSGGPDTQYF. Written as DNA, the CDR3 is TGTGCCAGCAGTGGGACTAGCGGGGGTCCAGATACGCAGTATTTT.

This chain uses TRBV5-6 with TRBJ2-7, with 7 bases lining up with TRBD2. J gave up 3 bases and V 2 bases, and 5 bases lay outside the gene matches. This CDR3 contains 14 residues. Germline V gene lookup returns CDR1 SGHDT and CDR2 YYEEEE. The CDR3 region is CASSFFGGNYEQYF. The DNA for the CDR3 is TGTGCCAGCAGCTTTTTCGGGGGGAACTACGAGCAGTACTTC.

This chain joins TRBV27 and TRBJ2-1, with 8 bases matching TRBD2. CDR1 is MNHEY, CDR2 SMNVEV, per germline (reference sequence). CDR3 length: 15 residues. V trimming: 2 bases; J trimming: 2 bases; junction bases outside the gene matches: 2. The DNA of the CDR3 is TGTGCCAGCAGTTTAACTAGCGGTACCTACAATGAGCAGTTCTTC. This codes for CASSLTSGTYNEQFF.

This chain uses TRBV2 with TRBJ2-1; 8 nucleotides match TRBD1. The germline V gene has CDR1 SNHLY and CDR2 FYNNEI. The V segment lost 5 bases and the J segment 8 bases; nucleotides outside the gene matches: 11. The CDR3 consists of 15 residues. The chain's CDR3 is CASSTDRAWGDEQFF. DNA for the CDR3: TGTGCCAGCAGTACGGACAGGGCATGGGGGGATGAGCAGTTCTTC.

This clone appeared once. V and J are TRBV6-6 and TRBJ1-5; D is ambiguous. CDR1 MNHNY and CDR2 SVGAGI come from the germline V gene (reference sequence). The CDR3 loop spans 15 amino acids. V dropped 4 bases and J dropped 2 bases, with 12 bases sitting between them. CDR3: CASSLRGVRNQPQHF. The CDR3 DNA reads TGTGCCAGCAGTTTACGGGGAGTACGCAATCAGCCCCAGCATTTT.

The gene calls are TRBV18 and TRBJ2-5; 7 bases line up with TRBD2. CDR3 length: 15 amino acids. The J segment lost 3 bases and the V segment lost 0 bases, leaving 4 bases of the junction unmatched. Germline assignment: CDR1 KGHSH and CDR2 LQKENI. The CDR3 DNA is TGTGCCAGCTCACCACCGCGGGGGATGAAAGAGACCCAGTACTTC. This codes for CASSPPRGMKETQYF. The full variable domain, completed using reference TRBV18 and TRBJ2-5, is NAGVMQNPRHLVRRRGQEARLRCSPMKGHSHVYWYRQLPEEGLKFMVYLQKENIIDESGMPKERFSAEFPKEGPSILRIQQVVRGDSAAYFCASSPPRGMKETQYFGPGTRLLVL.

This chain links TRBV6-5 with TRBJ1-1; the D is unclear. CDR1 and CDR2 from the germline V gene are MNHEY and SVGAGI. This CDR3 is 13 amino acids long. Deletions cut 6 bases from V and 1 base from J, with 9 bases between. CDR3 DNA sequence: TGTGCCAGCAGGATACAGCCGAACACTGAAGCTTTCTTT. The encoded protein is CASRIQPNTEAFF.

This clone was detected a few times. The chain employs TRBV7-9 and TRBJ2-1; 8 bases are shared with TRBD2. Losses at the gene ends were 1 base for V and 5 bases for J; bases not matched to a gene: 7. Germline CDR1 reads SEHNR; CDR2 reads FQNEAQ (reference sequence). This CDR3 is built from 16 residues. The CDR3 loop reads CASSLVGGGLDNEQFF. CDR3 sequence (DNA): TGTGCCAGCAGCTTAGTCGGCGGGGGACTAGACAATGAGCAGTTCTTC. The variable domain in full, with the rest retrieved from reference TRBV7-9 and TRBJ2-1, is DTGVSQNPRHKITKRGQNVTFRCDPISEHNRLYWYRQTLGQGPEFLTYFQNEAQLEKSRLLSDRFSAERPKGSFSTLEIQRTEQGDSAMYLCASSLVGGGLDNEQFFGPGTRLTVL.

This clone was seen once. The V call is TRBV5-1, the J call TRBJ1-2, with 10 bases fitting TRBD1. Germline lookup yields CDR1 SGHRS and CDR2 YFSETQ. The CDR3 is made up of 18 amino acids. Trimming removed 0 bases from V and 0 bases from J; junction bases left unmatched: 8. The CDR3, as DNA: TGCGCCAGCAGCTTGGCCGGTTCCGGGACAGGGGCTAACTATGGCTACACCTTC. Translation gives CASSLAGSGTGANYGYTF.

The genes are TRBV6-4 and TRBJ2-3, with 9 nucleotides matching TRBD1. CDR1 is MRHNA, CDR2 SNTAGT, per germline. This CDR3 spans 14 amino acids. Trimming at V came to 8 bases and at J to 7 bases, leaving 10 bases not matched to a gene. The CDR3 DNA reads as TGTGCCAGCCCAGGGGGACAGGGAACCAATACGCAGTATTTT. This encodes CASPGGQGTNTQYF.

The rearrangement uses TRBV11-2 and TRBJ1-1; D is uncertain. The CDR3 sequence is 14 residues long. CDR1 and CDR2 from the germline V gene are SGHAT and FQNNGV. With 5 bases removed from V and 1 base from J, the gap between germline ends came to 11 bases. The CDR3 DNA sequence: TGTGCCAGCAGCCTTAGGCGAGGGAACACTGAAGCTTTCTTT. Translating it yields CASSLRRGNTEAFF.

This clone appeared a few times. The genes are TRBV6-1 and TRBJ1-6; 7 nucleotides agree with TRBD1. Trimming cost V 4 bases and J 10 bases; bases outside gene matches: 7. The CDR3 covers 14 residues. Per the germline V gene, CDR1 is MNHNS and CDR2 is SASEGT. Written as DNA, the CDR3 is TGTGCCAGCAGTGGAACAGGGGCCTTATCACCCCTCCACTTT. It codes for CASSGTGALSPLHF.

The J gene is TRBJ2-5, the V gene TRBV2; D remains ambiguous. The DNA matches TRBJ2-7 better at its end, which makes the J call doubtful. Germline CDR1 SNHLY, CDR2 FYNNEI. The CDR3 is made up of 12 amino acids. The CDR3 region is CASSVLEYEQYF. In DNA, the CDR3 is TGTGCCAGCAGTGTTCTGGAGTACGAGCAGTACTTC.

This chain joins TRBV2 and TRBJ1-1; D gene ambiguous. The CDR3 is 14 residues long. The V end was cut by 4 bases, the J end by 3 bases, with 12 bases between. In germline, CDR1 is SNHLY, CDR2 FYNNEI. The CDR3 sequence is CASSVEAGDTEAFF. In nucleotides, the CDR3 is TGTGCCAGCAGTGTGGAGGCTGGGGACACTGAAGCTTTCTTT.